This entry describes one T cell receptor beta chain. What it binds is not known. At the DNA level, this CDR3 is encoded by other sequences in the same sample as well. These data belong to a study of graft-versus-host responses after intestinal transplantation. The method was immunoSEQ multiplex PCR; TCRdb's version includes in-frame clones alone and lacks a portion of them. The sample includes about 89,000 clones, roughly 92% seen only once; the top ten take over 0.3%. Germline V CDR1 and CDR2: LGHNA, YNFKEQ. This CDR3 is built from 15 residues. V was pared by 0 bases and J by 8 bases, with 14 bases between.

This material consisted of unstimulated CD4+ T cells sorted from spleen or lymph node cells, taken before intestinal transplant. This sequence was found in a human donor who received an intestinal transplant. The genes are TRBV4-2 and TRBJ2-4, with D possibly matching TRBD2 (6 bases). The CDR3 reads CASSQEETGGDIQYF. DNA for the CDR3: TGTGCCAGCAGCCAAGAAGAGACCGGGGGTGACATTCAGTACTTC.